This T cell receptor (beta chain) was retrieved from a study of cytomegalovirus exposure and HLA in healthy donors. Whole-study findings and limits: Most CMV-associated TCR beta chains were later found to appear HLA-restricted. Some TCR beta chains (around 180 of them) were listed as cytomegalovirus-associated. Associated with HLA alleles at 0.05 false discovery rate in a later analysis were 15,000 to 20,000 TCR beta sequences. V- and J-gene trimming in TCR beta was tied to a missense DCLRE1C variant by an analysis performed later.

PCR employed 60 Vbeta and 13 Jbeta primers. Generated by immunoSEQ multiplex PCR, the TCRdb table keeps only in-frame clones and is missing some. The specimen's table records about 160,000 clones. Comments on this clone: Its antigen remains unidentified.

Germline loops: CDR1 SGHNT, CDR2 YYREEE (reference sequence). Trimming removed 2 bases at V and 2 bases at J, with 13 bases between. CDR3 length equals 15 residues. Input material: PBMCs. This chain joins TRBV5-4 and TRBJ2-5; possibly TRBD2 for D (6 bases). This clonotype was obtained from an older woman in good health and CMV-seronegative. The CDR3 sequence: CASSLYVGRQETQYF. Written as DNA, the CDR3 is TGTGCCAGCAGCTTATACGTAGGGAGGCAAGAGACCCAGTACTTC.